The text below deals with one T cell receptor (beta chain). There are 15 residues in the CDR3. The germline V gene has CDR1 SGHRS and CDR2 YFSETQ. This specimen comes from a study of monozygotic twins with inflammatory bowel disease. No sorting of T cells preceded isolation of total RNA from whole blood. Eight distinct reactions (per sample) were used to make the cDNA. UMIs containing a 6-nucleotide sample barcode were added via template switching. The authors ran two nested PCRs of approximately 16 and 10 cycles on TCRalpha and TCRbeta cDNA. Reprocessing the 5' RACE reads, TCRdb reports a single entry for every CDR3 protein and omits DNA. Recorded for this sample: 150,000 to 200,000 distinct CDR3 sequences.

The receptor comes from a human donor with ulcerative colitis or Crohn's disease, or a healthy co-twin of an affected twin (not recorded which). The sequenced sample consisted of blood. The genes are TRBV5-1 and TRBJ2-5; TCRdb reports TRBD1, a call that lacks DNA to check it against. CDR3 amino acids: CASSPRTGGLETQYF.